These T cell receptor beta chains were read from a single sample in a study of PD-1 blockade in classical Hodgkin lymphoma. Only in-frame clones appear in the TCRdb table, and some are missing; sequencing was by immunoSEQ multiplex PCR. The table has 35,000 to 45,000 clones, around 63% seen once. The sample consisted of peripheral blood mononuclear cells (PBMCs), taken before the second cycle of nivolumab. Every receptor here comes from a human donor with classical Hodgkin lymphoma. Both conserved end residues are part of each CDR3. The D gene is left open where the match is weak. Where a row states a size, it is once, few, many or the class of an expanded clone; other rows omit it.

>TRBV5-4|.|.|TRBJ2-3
CASSLGAGRNTDTQYF
TGTGCCAGCAGCTTGGGGGCGGGCCGGAACACAGATACGCAGTATTTT
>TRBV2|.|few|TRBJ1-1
CASEVNTEAFF
TGTGCCAGCGAGGTGAACACTGAAGCTTTCTTT
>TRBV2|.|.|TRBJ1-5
CASSRFPRDTTTGPQHF
TGTGCCAGCAGTCGTTTTCCCAGGGACACCACAACTGGGCCCCAGCATTTT
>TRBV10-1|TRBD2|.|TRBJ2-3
CASSPSCPSGSSSDTQYF
TGCGCCAGCAGTCCGTCATGTCCTAGCGGGTCGAGCTCAGATACGCAGTATTTT
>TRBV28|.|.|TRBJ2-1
CASNRAGVGSFIEQFF
TGTGCCAGCAATCGGGCAGGGGTAGGGTCATTCATTGAGCAGTTCTTC
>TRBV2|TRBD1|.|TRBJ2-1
CASKGQDSSYNEQFF
TGTGCCAGCAAAGGACAGGATAGCTCCTACAATGAGCAGTTCTTC
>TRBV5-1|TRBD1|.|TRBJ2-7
CASSPGTGQAYEQYF
TGCGCCAGCAGCCCGGGGACAGGGCAGGCCTACGAGCAGTACTTC
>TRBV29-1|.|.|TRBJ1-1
CSVVRGFGAFF
TGCAGCGTTGTCAGGGGATTCGGCGCTTTCTTT
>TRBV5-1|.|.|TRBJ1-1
CASSLEGTTEAFF
TGCGCCAGCAGCTTGGAAGGGACCACTGAAGCTTTCTTT
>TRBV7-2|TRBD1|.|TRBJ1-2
CASSSTGGYGYTF
TGTGCCAGCAGCTCGACAGGGGGTTATGGCTACACCTTC